The 25 T cell receptor beta chains reported below all come from one sample, sequenced in a study of vaccination effects on CD4 cells after COVID-19. Researchers isolated CD4+ T cells once ten to eleven days of culture had elapsed. Each person got two doses of an mRNA SARS-CoV-2 vaccine, BNT162b2 or mRNA-1273. Using immunoSEQ multiplex PCR, the repertoire was profiled, and TCRdb retains in-frame clones only, with some absent. The data hold tens of thousands of clones, with 73% observed a single time. Their recognized antigens are unknown. Sequenced material: CD4+ T cells from PBMCs cultured without peptide, taken after COVID-19 vaccination. These TCRs come from a human donor who received a COVID-19 vaccine.

The J gene is TRBJ2-5, the V gene TRBV18; D is ambiguous. V was shortened by 5 bases and J by 2 bases, with 12 bases between the two germline ends. CDR1 is KGHSH and CDR2 is LQKENI in the germline V gene. There are 14 residues in the CDR3. For the CDR3, the DNA is TGTGCCAGCTCAGTTGCTGGGGTACAAGAGACCCAGTACTTC. Encoded protein: CASSVAGVQETQYF.

The chain has TRBV19 and TRBJ2-2; the D gene is possibly TRBD2 (6 bases). This CDR3 has 16 amino acids. Germline CDR1 reads LNHDA; CDR2 reads SQIVND (reference sequence). Trimming removed 6 bases from V and 0 bases from J, with 14 bases in between. The CDR3 DNA reads as TGTGCCAGTAGCCTAGCATGGGGGGCGAACACCGGGGAGCTGTTTTTT. Its translation is CASSLAWGANTGELFF.

This clone was counted between two and nine times. This chain links TRBV19 with TRBJ1-4; perhaps TRBD1 as D (5 bases). CDR1 LNHDA and CDR2 SQIVND come from the germline V gene (reference sequence). This CDR3 is 15 amino acids long. V lost 10 bases and J lost 8, with 23 bases in between. DNA of the CDR3: TGTGCCACATCGGCCCCCGGGGGGGTGGCGGAAAAACTGTTTTTT. It translates to CATSAPGGVAEKLFF.

This chain connects TRBV16 to TRBJ1-2; unclear D gene. V gave up 1 base and J gave up 2 bases, with 11 bases separating them. In germline, CDR1 is KGHSY, CDR2 FQNENV. This CDR3 contains 15 residues. The chain's CDR3 is CASSQFPGANYGYTF. The CDR3 region has the DNA TGTGCCAGCAGCCAATTTCCAGGAGCGAACTATGGCTACACCTTC. Together with reference TRBV16 and TRBJ1-2, the CDR3 gives the full variable domain: GEEVAQTPKHLVRGEGQKAKLYCAPIKGHSYVFWYQQVLKNEFKFLISFQNENVFDETGMPKERFSAKCLPNSPCSLEIQATKLEDSAVYFCASSQFPGANYGYTFGSGTRLTVV.

V is TRBV5-1 and J is TRBJ1-2; maybe TRBD1 (5 bases). The CDR3 consists of 13 residues. Germline CDR1 and CDR2: SGHRS and YFSETQ. V was pared by 3 bases and J by 8 bases, with 14 bases between. This CDR3 is CASSSQGITGYTF. In DNA, the CDR3 is TGCGCCAGCAGCTCGCAGGGAATTACAGGCTACACCTTC.

V gene TRBV5-1 combines with J gene TRBJ1-4, with 7 bases aligning to TRBD1. V trimming: 0 bases; J trimming: 6 bases; junction bases outside the gene matches: 8. The germline V gene has CDR1 SGHRS and CDR2 YFSETQ. The CDR3 spans 16 residues. CDR3 nucleotide sequence: TGCGCCAGCAGCTTGGGGGTTAACAGGGGAGATGAAAAACTGTTTTTT. Protein: CASSLGVNRGDEKLFF.

The rearrangement links TRBV6-4 to TRBJ2-7; 8 bases line up with TRBD1. Per the germline V gene, CDR1 is MRHNA and CDR2 is SNTAGT. The CDR3 length is 15 residues. Trimming took 5 bases from V and 2 from J; bases not matched to a gene: 8. The CDR3 coding sequence is TGTGCCAGCAGTATCAACAGGGGGATCGCCTACGAGCAGTACGTC. Amino acid sequence: CASSINRGIAYEQYV.

This chain uses TRBV28 with TRBJ1-3; TRBD1 agrees at 8 bases. J lost 5 bases, V lost 6 bases, and 12 bases had no gene match. This CDR3 has 16 amino acids. The germline V gene encodes CDR1 MDHEN and CDR2 SYDVKM. The CDR3 DNA follows: TGTGCCAGCAGACCCAACCGACAGGGGCCCCGAAACACCATATATTTT. Translated: CASRPNRQGPRNTIYF.

The chain uses TRBV19 and TRBJ2-5; 7 bases are shared with TRBD1. This CDR3 is 14 amino acids long. Germline CDR1 and CDR2: LNHDA and SQIVND (reference sequence). V trimming: 5 bases; J trimming: 5 bases; junction bases outside the gene matches: 8. The CDR3 loop reads CASSLPGQSETQYF. CDR3 nucleotide sequence: TGTGCCAGTAGTCTCCCGGGACAGAGCGAGACCCAGTACTTC.

The chain is built from TRBV3-1 (or the pseudogene TRBV3-2) and TRBJ2-3; D is perhaps TRBD1 or TRBD2 (5 bases each). This CDR3 spans 13 amino acids. V was cut by 4 bases and J by 5 bases, with 10 bases left in between. From germline, CDR1 is LGHDT and CDR2 YNNKEL (reference sequence). The DNA of the CDR3 is TGTGCCAGCAGCCCCCGTGGGGGAGATACGCAGTATTTT. Its protein product is CASSPRGGDTQYF.

The gene calls are TRBV19 and TRBJ2-7, with 7 bases lining up with TRBD1. The V gene end was trimmed by 10 bases and the J gene end by 2 bases; junction bases not matched to a gene: 11. The CDR3 is 14 amino acids. Germline V lookup: CDR1 LNHDA, CDR2 SQIVND (reference sequence). The CDR3 nucleotides read TGTGCCACCTCCTCTGGGACAGACCCCTACGAGCAGTACGTC. This encodes CATSSGTDPYEQYV.

V is TRBV30 and J is TRBJ2-7; 7 bases align to TRBD2. Germline assignment: CDR1 GTSNPN and CDR2 SVGIG (reference sequence). V gave up 1 base and J gave up 1 base; unmatched junction bases: 4. The length of the CDR3 is 14 residues. CDR3 sequence: CAWSEGGASYEQYV. Here the CDR3 DNA reads TGTGCCTGGAGTGAGGGAGGGGCGTCCTACGAGCAGTACGTC.

The rearrangement links TRBV18 to TRBJ1-4; D is ambiguous. The CDR3 spans 12 residues. V was clipped by 5 bases and J by 5 bases, with 6 bases between them. Germline CDR1 and CDR2: KGHSH and LQKENI. The CDR3 protein is CASSDRNEKLFF. The CDR3 bases are TGTGCCAGCTCAGACCGGAATGAAAAACTGTTTTTT.

The gene calls are TRBV5-1 and TRBJ2-3, with 11 nucleotides matching TRBD2. Germline V gene sequence: CDR1 SGHRS, CDR2 YFSETQ. The ends lost 0 bases at V and 6 bases at J; junction bases unmatched: 3. CDR3 length equals 15 residues. CDR3 nucleotide sequence: TGCGCCAGCAGCTTGGTCTCTAGCGGGGGGGATACGCAGTATTTT. Its protein is CASSLVSSGGDTQYF.

This clone was detected only a few times. The chain employs TRBV19 and TRBJ1-1; no firm D call. Looked up from germline, CDR1 is LNHDA and CDR2 is SQIVND (reference sequence). CDR3 length: 15 amino acids. V lost 10 bases and J lost 1, with 19 bases in between. The CDR3 DNA is TGTGCCACGCAGCGGCAGCCGGGCACGAACACTGAAGCTTTCTTT. Protein sequence: CATQRQPGTNTEAFF.

The chain links TRBV25-1 to TRBJ1-1; D not certain. Looked up from germline, CDR1 is MGHDK and CDR2 is SYGVNS. The CDR3 is made up of 11 amino acids. Between the trimmed V and J ends, which lost 3 bases and 7 bases, there was a span of 6 bases. The chain's CDR3 is CASSDSLEAFF. In DNA, the CDR3 is TGTGCCAGCAGTGACAGCCTTGAAGCTTTCTTT.

The J gene is TRBJ2-2, the V gene TRBV3-1 (or the pseudogene TRBV3-2); no clear D. Germline assignment: CDR1 LGHDT and CDR2 YNNKEL (reference sequence). This CDR3 has 13 residues. The V and J ends lost 3 bases and 7 bases respectively, with 9 bases between them. CDR3 loop: CASSQNSGGELFF. The CDR3 DNA sequence: TGTGCCAGCAGCCAGAACTCGGGCGGGGAGCTGTTTTTT.

The chain is built from TRBV30 and TRBJ1-6, with 9 bases fitting TRBD1. The germline gives CDR1 GTSNPN, CDR2 SVGIG (reference sequence). The J segment lost 5 bases and the V segment lost 3 bases, leaving 8 bases of the junction unmatched. The CDR3 consists of 16 residues. The CDR3 DNA is TGTGCCTGGAGCCCCCCGGGACAGGGCCATAATTCACCCCTCCACTTT. Translated, it gives CAWSPPGQGHNSPLHF.

The rearrangement joins TRBV20-1 to TRBJ1-1; 9 nucleotides match TRBD1. In germline, CDR1 is DFQATT, CDR2 SNEGSKA (reference sequence). Trimming took 3 bases from V and 2 from J; bases not matched to a gene: 13. This CDR3 spans 17 amino acids. CDR3 sequence (DNA): TGCAGTGCTAGTGGAGCGGGACAGGGCGTCTTCAACACTGAAGCTTTCTTT. Protein: CSASGAGQGVFNTEAFF.

This clone has only a few counts. The chain is built from TRBV30 and TRBJ2-2; D not certain. This CDR3 spans 11 amino acids. V gave up 0 bases and J gave up 7 bases, with 3 bases separating them. Per the germline V gene, CDR1 is GTSNPN and CDR2 is SVGIG (reference sequence). The CDR3, as DNA: TGTGCCTGGAGTGTAGTCGGGGAGCTGTTTTTT. Residues: CAWSVVGELFF.

The J gene is TRBJ2-7, the V gene TRBV5-1; D not resolved. This CDR3 has 14 amino acids. Per the germline V gene, CDR1 is SGHRS and CDR2 is YFSETQ. V was pared by 0 bases and J by 2 bases, with 9 bases between. The CDR3, as DNA: TGCGCCAGCAGCTTGGGGCCGGTTACCTACGAGCAGTACGTC. As protein: CASSLGPVTYEQYV.

This clone occurred a few times. The rearrangement uses TRBV28 and TRBJ1-1; D is unresolved. V was trimmed by 4 bases and J by 4 bases, leaving 10 bases between them. The CDR3 is 13 amino acids. The germline V gene encodes CDR1 MDHEN and CDR2 SYDVKM. The chain's CDR3 is CASSSQPVTEAFF. The CDR3, as DNA: TGTGCCAGCAGTTCACAACCGGTCACTGAAGCTTTCTTT.

This clone has more than one count but fewer than ten. The rearrangement joins TRBV27 to TRBJ1-1, with D maybe TRBD1 (6 bases). V lost 5 bases, J lost 5 bases, and 15 bases lay in between. Germline V CDR1 and CDR2: MNHEY, SMNVEV (reference sequence). CDR3 length: 14 amino acids. CDR3 loop: CASSLGGGRTEAFF. The DNA for the CDR3 is TGTGCCAGCAGTCTGGGGGGGGGCAGGACTGAAGCTTTCTTT.

This chain uses TRBV4-2 with TRBJ2-5; D is undetermined. Germline V CDR1 and CDR2: LGHNA, YNFKEQ. V dropped 4 bases and J dropped 5 bases, with 8 bases sitting between them. The CDR3 contains 12 residues. CDR3: CASSLGWETQYF. CDR3 nucleotide sequence: TGTGCCAGCAGCCTAGGGTGGGAGACCCAGTACTTC.

The rearrangement joins TRBV28 to TRBJ1-5, with a tentative D call TRBD1 (5 bases). The CDR3 consists of 16 residues. Germline V gene lookup returns CDR1 MDHEN and CDR2 SYDVKM. Trimming shortened V by 5 bases and J by 5 bases, and 19 bases separated the two germline ends. The CDR3 bases are TGTGCCAGCAGTCCAAGAGGGACTGGGGCCTATCAGCCCCAGCATTTT. Its translation: CASSPRGTGAYQPQHF. The complete variable domain, with remaining parts taken from reference TRBV28 and TRBJ1-5, reads DVKVTQSSRYLVKRTGEKVFLECVQDMDHENMFWYRQDPGLGLRLIYFSYDVKMKEKGDIPEGYSVSREKKERFSLILESASTNQTSMYLCASSPRGTGAYQPQHFGDGTRLSIL.